This T cell receptor beta chain comes out of a study of blood T cell repertoires in COVID-19. Overall study context: Material from acute and convalescent COVID-19 was sourced from the United States, Italy and Spain.

Generated by immunoSEQ multiplex PCR, the TCRdb table keeps only in-frame clones and is missing some. Of fewer than 600,000 clones in the sample, around 87% are singletons; the top ten hold 1.5% to 2%. The CDR3 loop spans 14 amino acids. Germline assignment: CDR1 LGHDT and CDR2 YNNKEL (reference sequence). Trimming at V came to 5 bases and at J to 3 bases, leaving 6 bases not matched to a gene. The material sequenced was PBMCs or T cells enriched from blood (not recorded which). The clonotype was recovered from a woman between 40 and 55 years old who had recovered from COVID-19. The V gene is TRBV3-1 (or the pseudogene TRBV3-2), the J gene TRBJ2-7; 8 nucleotides agree with TRBD1. CDR3 nucleotide sequence: TGTGCCAGCAGCACAGGGGGGAGTGACTACGAGCAGTACTTC. Its translation is CASSTGGSDYEQYF.